These 19 T cell receptor beta chains originate from one sample sequenced in a study of cytomegalovirus exposure and HLA in healthy donors. Measured with immunoSEQ multiplex PCR; TCRdb has only the in-frame clones, and not every one. The sample lists 100,000 to 150,000 clones, approximately 89% occurring once. Material: PBMCs. Receptors were obtained from a woman in her late teens or twenties in good health and CMV-seronegative.

The genes are TRBV19 and TRBJ1-1; D perhaps matches TRBD1 (6 bases). The CDR3 runs 17 residues. The V end was cut by 10 bases, the J end by 0 bases, with 24 bases between. CDR1 is LNHDA and CDR2 is SQIVND in the germline V gene (reference sequence). The CDR3 DNA follows: TGTGCCACCGAACGAGACACAGGGATGGGGATGAACACTGAAGCTTTCTTT. Encoded protein: CATERDTGMGMNTEAFF.

The V gene is TRBV10-1, the J gene TRBJ2-4; the D gene is possibly TRBD1 (6 bases). The CDR3 sequence is 15 residues long. V lost 6 bases to trimming and J lost 8 bases, with 20 bases between them. Germline V gene lookup returns CDR1 WNHNN and CDR2 SYGVQD (reference sequence). This chain's CDR3 is CASSIGTNRADIQYF. The CDR3 nucleotides are TGCGCCAGCAGCATAGGGACAAATCGGGCGGACATTCAGTACTTC.

The rearrangement uses TRBV6-5 and TRBJ1-3; weak D call: TRBD1 (5 bases). V shed 6 bases and J shed 3 bases, with 15 bases lying between them. Germline assignment: CDR1 MNHEY and CDR2 SVGAGI. The CDR3 has 15 amino acids. In DNA, the CDR3 is TGTGCCAGCAGCCCCCAGCGGGGCAATGGAAACACCATATATTTT. Its protein product is CASSPQRGNGNTIYF.

The chain carries TRBV7-2 and TRBJ1-1; a weak D match, TRBD1 (6 bases). Germline-derived CDR1 and CDR2 are SGHTA and FQGNSA. Deletions cut 5 bases from V and 11 bases from J, with 18 bases between. The CDR3 runs to 13 residues. The CDR3 loop is CASSRRIQGEAFF. The CDR3 region has the DNA TGTGCCAGCAGCCGTCGGATACAGGGAGAGGCTTTCTTT.

The chain couples TRBV2 to TRBJ2-5, with a weak D call TRBD2 (5 bases). In germline, CDR1 is SNHLY, CDR2 FYNNEI. The CDR3 contains 13 residues. Deletions cut 6 bases from V and 4 bases from J, with 12 bases between. CDR3 bases: TGTGCCAGCAGGGAACGGGAATTAGAGACCCAGTACTTC. It yields the protein CASRERELETQYF.

The V and J genes are TRBV9 and TRBJ1-5; D ambiguous. Germline-derived CDR1 and CDR2 are SGDLS and YYNGEE. The V gene lost 0 bases and the J gene lost 0 bases, with 7 bases spanning the gap. The CDR3 consists of 15 residues. CDR3 residues: CASSVDGDSNQPQHF. CDR3 DNA sequence: TGTGCCAGCAGCGTAGACGGGGATAGCAATCAGCCCCAGCATTTT.

The CDR3 protein is CASSAPSSGGNGYTF. CDR3 nucleotide sequence: TGTGCCAGCAGCGCGCCGTCATCAGGGGGGAATGGCTACACCTTC. The chain links TRBV21-1 to TRBJ1-2; TRBD1, as called in the table, went unchecked against the DNA. TRBV21-1 is assigned pseudogene status. This CDR3 region has 15 residues.

This chain connects TRBV5-6 to TRBJ1-1, with 7 bases fitting TRBD1. The CDR3 is 14 residues long. The junction had 12 bases not matched to a gene; V was cut back by 4 bases and J by 9 bases. The germline V gene has CDR1 SGHDT and CDR2 YYEEEE. CDR3 residues: CASSPIGTAKQAFF. CDR3 in DNA: TGTGCCAGCAGCCCGATCGGGACAGCAAAACAAGCTTTCTTT.

V and J are TRBV20-1 and TRBJ2-7, with a tentative D call TRBD1 (5 bases). The CDR3 runs to 11 residues. The germline V and J ends were trimmed by 7 bases and 2 bases, with 9 bases remaining between them. Looked up from germline, CDR1 is DFQATT and CDR2 is SNEGSKA (reference sequence). DNA of the CDR3: TGCAGTGTTCCCAGGGCCTACGAGCAGTACTTC. It is translated as CSVPRAYEQYF.

V usage is TRBV6-1 and J usage is TRBJ1-2; TRBD1 might be the D (5 bases). This CDR3 region has 13 residues. CDR1 and CDR2 (germline): MNHNS, SASEGT. Trimming took 1 base from V and 8 from J, leaving 11 bases between them. The CDR3 reads CASSEVLGVGYTF. The CDR3 coding sequence is TGTGCCAGCAGTGAAGTTCTAGGGGTCGGCTACACCTTC.

The genes are TRBV6-1 and TRBJ1-2; TRBD1 matches 9 bases. CDR3 size: 12 residues. Germline loops: CDR1 MNHNS, CDR2 SASEGT. V shed 10 bases, J shed 8 bases, and the junction held 8 bases outside the gene matches. The CDR3 here is CANKQGALGYTF. In DNA form, the CDR3 reads TGTGCCAACAAACAGGGGGCATTAGGCTACACCTTC.

The rearrangement links TRBV19 to TRBJ2-3; 8 bases match TRBD1. V was pared by 3 bases and J by 1 base, with 3 bases of the junction left unmatched. Germline CDR1 and CDR2: LNHDA and SQIVND (reference sequence). CDR3 length: 15 amino acids. The CDR3 region has the DNA TGTGCCAGTAGTATGGGGACAGGAGGCACAGATACGCAGTATTTT. It specifies CASSMGTGGTDTQYF.

CDR3 nucleotides: TGTGCCAGCTCCCCCCAGGGGGCATATCAGCCCCAGCATTTT. The encoded protein is CASSPQGAYQPQHF. V is TRBV18 and J is TRBJ1-5; 8 nucleotides align to TRBD1. The CDR3 length is 14 residues. Germline CDR1 and CDR2: KGHSH and LQKENI. Germline trimming cut 6 bases from V and 5 bases from J; bases unmatched to any gene: 6.

V and J are TRBV7-3 and TRBJ2-7; the D gene is possibly TRBD1 (6 bases). The CDR3 covers 15 residues. CDR1 and CDR2 (germline): SGHTA, FQGTGA. V lost 5 bases and J 1 base, leaving 15 bases between the germline ends. The CDR3 DNA sequence: TGTGCCAGCAGCCTGGACAGCGTCCCTTCCTACGAGCAGTACTTC. It encodes CASSLDSVPSYEQYF.

The V gene is TRBV7-9, the J gene TRBJ2-7; 8 bases fit TRBD2. J gave up 0 bases and V 5 bases, and 6 bases lay outside the gene matches. Germline CDR1 reads SEHNR; CDR2 reads FQNEAQ (reference sequence). The CDR3 extends over 15 amino acids. CDR3 amino acids: CASSRQRGSSYEQYF. CDR3 sequence (DNA): TGTGCCAGCAGCCGTCAGCGGGGGAGCTCCTACGAGCAGTACTTC.

J is TRBJ1-1 and V is TRBV6-5; D call uncertain. V lost 6 bases and J lost 3, with 14 bases in between. Germline V gives CDR1 MNHEY, CDR2 SVGAGI. This CDR3 comprises 14 residues. In nucleotides, the CDR3 is TGTGCCAGCAGGTCCCCTTTCCCCCACACTGAAGCTTTCTTT. This codes for CASRSPFPHTEAFF.

CDR3 nucleotide sequence: TGTGCCAGTAGTTCAAACCTCCCCGGACAGCTAGTGCGACCTGGGGCCAACGTCCTGACTTTC. Translation: CASSSNLPGQLVRPGANVLTF. This rearrangement joins TRBV19 to TRBJ2-6; D might be TRBD1 (6 bases). Germline CDR1 LNHDA, CDR2 SQIVND (reference sequence). Trimming took 5 bases from V and 2 from J, leaving 28 bases between them. This CDR3 comprises 21 residues. The variable domain in full, with the rest retrieved from reference TRBV19 and TRBJ2-6, is DGGITQSPKYLFRKEGQNVTLSCEQNLNHDAMYWYRQDPGQGLRLIYYSQIVNDFQKGDIAEGYSVSREKKESFPLTVTSAQKNPTAFYLCASSSNLPGQLVRPGANVLTFGAGSRLTVL.

The rearrangement links TRBV27 to TRBJ2-1, with 11 bases identical to TRBD2. The CDR3 length is 14 residues. Looked up from germline, CDR1 is MNHEY and CDR2 is SMNVEV (reference sequence). V lost 4 bases to trimming and J lost 8 bases; unmatched junction nucleotides: 4. The CDR3 sequence: CASSYSGGADEQFF. The CDR3, as DNA: TGTGCCAGCAGTTATAGCGGGGGGGCCGATGAGCAGTTCTTC.

The J gene is TRBJ2-1, the V gene TRBV19; tentative D call: TRBD2 (6 bases). Germline V gene data show CDR1 as LNHDA and CDR2 as SQIVND (reference sequence). The length of the CDR3 is 16 residues. V dropped 6 bases and J dropped 10 bases, with 25 bases sitting between them. In DNA form, the CDR3 reads TGTGCCAGTAGGCCTAAACTTGGAGCGGGTTTGGGCGAGCAGTTCTTC. Encoded protein: CASRPKLGAGLGEQFF.